This T cell receptor (beta chain) was profiled in a study of T-cell reconstitution after alpha-beta-depleted transplantation in children. Preparation of the TCRbeta library involved a method that used unique molecular identifiers. TCRdb recomputed calls from the PCR reads with MiXCR, one row per CDR3 protein. The sample includes 700,000 to 850,000 distinct CDR3 sequences, under 20% seen only once; the top ten take about 4.6%. This clonotype was observed at least ten times. The TCR sequence derives from a male patient between 5 and 17 years old who had a stem cell transplant for acute lymphoblastic leukemia, so the T cells may come from the graft donor. The sample in question was PBMCs, mostly from graft donor cells, obtained 360 days after TCRalphabeta/CD19-depleted stem cell transplant.

CDR3 DNA sequence: TGTGCCAGCAGCTTAGTGGGGACTAGCAGAAACACCGGGGAGCTGTTTTTT. Amino acid sequence: CASSLVGTSRNTGELFF. V and J are TRBV7-8 and TRBJ2-2, with 9 positions matching TRBD2. The CDR3 is 17 amino acids. Germline CDR1 and CDR2: SGHVS and FQNEAQ. J lost 2 bases, V lost 1 base, and 5 bases had no gene match.